This T cell receptor (beta chain) stems from a study of immune characterization of retroperitoneal liposarcoma. MiXCR, run by TCRdb on the PCR reads, gives a single entry per CDR3 protein. This repertoire shows some 8,200 distinct CDR3 sequences, over 40% found once; its top ten account for around 14%. The CDR3 consists of 14 residues. The V gene's germline CDR1 is MNHEY and CDR2 SMNVEV (reference sequence). This TCR came from a male donor with retroperitoneal liposarcoma. V gene TRBV27 combines with J gene TRBJ2-1; 12 bases fit TRBD2. The J call is doubtful: the DNA matches TRBJ2-7 better. The sequencing input was tumor tissue. CDR3: CASSWLAGGGEQYF. The CDR3 DNA is TGTGCCAGCAGTTGGCTAGCGGGAGGGGGCGAGCAGTACTTC.